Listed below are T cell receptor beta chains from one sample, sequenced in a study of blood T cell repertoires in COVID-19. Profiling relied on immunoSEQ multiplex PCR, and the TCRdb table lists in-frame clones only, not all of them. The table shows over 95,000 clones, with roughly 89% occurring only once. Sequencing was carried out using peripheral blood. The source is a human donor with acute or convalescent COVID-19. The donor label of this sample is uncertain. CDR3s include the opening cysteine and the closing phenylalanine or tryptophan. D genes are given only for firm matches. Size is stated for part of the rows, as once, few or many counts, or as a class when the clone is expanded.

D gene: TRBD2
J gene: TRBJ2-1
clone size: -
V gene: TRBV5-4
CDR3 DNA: TGTGCCACCAAAAGGGGCGGGGGGACCTACAATGAGCAGTTCTTC
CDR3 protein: CATKRGGGTYNEQFF

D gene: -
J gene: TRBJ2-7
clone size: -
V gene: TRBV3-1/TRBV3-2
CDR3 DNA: TGTGCCAGCAGCCAAACCCCAGGAGGAAACTACGAGCAGTACTTC
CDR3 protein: CASSQTPGGNYEQYF

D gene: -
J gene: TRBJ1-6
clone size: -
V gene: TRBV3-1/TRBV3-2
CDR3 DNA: TGTGCCAGCAGCCATCTTAATTCACCCCTCCACTTT
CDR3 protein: CASSHLNSPLHF

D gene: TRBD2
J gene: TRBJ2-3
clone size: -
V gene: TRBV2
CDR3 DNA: TGTGCCAGCAGTGAAAATCCGGGGGGGGGCCTCGCAGATACGCAGTATTTT
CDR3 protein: CASSENPGGGLADTQYF

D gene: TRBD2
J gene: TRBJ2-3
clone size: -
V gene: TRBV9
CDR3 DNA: TGTGCCAGCAGCGTAGGACTAGCGGGGGGCACAGATACGCAGTATTTT
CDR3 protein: CASSVGLAGGTDTQYF

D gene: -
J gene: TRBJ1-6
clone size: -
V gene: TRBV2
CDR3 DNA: TGTGCCAGCAGCAGGGCCATCGGTTCACCCCTCCACTTT
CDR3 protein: CASSRAIGSPLHF

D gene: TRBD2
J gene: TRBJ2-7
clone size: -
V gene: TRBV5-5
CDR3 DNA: TGTGCCAGCAGCTTGGCGGCTAGCGGGGCCAGGTACGAGCAGTACTTC
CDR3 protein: CASSLAASGARYEQYF

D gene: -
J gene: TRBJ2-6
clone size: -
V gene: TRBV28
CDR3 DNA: TGTGCCAGCAGTACAATCACAGGGTTGTCTGGGGCCAACGTCCTGACTTTC
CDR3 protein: CASSTITGLSGANVLTF

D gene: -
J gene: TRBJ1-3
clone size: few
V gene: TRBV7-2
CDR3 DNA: TGTGCCAGCAGCTTAGTTACGGGGACACCCGGAAACACCATATATTTT
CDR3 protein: CASSLVTGTPGNTIYF

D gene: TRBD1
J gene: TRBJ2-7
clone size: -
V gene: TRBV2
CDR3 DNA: TGTGCCAGCAGTGAAGAAACAGGGGGTGTGGGGTACTTC
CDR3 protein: CASSEETGGVGYF

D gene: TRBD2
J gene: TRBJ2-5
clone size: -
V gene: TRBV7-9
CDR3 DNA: TGTGCCAGCACGTCAAGCGGGAGAGGAGAGACCCAGTACTTC
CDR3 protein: CASTSSGRGETQYF

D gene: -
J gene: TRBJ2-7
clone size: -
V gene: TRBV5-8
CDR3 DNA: TGTGCCAGCAGCTTCGGGGGTATGGGGACCTACGAGCAGTACTTC
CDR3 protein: CASSFGGMGTYEQYF

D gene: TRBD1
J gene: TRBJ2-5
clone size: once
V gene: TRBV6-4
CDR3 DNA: TGTGCCAGCAGTGACTCGAAAAGGGACAGGGGTGCCGAAGAGACCCAGTACTTC
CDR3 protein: CASSDSKRDRGAEETQYF

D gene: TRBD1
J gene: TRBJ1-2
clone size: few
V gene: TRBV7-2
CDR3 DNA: TGTGCCAGCAGCTCCCATCGGACAGGGGGATATGGCTACACCTTC
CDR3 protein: CASSSHRTGGYGYTF

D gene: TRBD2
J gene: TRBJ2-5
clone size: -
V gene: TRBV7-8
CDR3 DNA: TGTGCCAGCAGCCTAAGACTAGCGGGACGCATACAAGAGACCCAGTACTTC
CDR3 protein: CASSLRLAGRIQETQYF

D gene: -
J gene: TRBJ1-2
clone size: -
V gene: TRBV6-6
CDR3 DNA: TGTGCCAGCAGACCAGGGGAGACCTATGGCTACACCTTC
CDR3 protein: CASRPGETYGYTF

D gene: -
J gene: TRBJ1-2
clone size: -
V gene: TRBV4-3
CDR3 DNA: TGCGCCAGCAGCCAAGTCCCCAGGGGCAGGTATGGCTACACCTTC
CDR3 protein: CASSQVPRGRYGYTF

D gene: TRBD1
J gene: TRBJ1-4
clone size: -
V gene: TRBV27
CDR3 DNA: TGTGCCAGCAGTCCAGACAGGGGCATTGATGAAAAACTGTTTTTT
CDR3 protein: CASSPDRGIDEKLFF

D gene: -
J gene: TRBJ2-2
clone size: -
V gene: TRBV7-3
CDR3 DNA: TGTGCCAGCAACCGGGACACCAGCGCCGGGGAGCTGTTTTTT
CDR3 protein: CASNRDTSAGELFF

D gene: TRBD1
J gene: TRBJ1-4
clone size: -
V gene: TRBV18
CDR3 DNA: TGTGCCAGCTCACCGGGGACAGGGGATGAAAAACTGTTTTTT
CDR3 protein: CASSPGTGDEKLFF

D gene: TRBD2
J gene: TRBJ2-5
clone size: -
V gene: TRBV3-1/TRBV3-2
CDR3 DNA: TGTGCCAGCAGCCTGAGGCGTACTAGCGGGGGGGAAGAGACCCAGTACTTC
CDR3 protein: CASSLRRTSGGEETQYF

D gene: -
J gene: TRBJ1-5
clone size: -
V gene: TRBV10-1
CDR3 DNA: TGCGCCACCACGGCAATCCGAGGATGGTATAGCAATCAGCCCCAGCATTTT
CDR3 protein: CATTAIRGWYSNQPQHF

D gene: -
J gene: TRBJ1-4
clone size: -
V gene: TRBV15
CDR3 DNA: TGTGCCACCAGCAGACTGGGGGCGCCTACGACCTCGGATTTT
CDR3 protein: CATSRLGAPTTSDF

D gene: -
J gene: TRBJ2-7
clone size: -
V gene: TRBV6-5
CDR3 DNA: TGTGCCAGCAGTTACCGCGACACCGACTACGAGCAGTACTTC
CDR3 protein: CASSYRDTDYEQYF

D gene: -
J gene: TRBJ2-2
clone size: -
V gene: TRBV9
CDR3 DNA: TGTGCCAGCAGCGTTGTCATCAACGCGGGCGGGGAGCTGTTTTTT
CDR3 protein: CASSVVINAGGELFF

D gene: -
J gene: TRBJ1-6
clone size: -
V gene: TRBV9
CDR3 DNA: TGTGCCAGCAGCGTAGGAGTAAGTCCTTATAATTCACCCCTCCACTTT
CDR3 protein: CASSVGVSPYNSPLHF

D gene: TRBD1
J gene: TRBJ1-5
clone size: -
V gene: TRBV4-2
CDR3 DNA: TGTGCCAGCAGCCAAGATTGGGGACAGGGTGGTCAGCCCCAGCATTTT
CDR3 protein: CASSQDWGQGGQPQHF

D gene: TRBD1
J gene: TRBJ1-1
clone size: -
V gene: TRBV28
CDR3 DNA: TGTGCCAGCAGTCCGGGGGACAGGGGTTGGAACACTGAAGCTTTCTTT
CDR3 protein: CASSPGDRGWNTEAFF

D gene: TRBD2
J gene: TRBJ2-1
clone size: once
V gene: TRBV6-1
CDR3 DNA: TGTGCCAGCAGTGAATTCCAGCGGGGGGAGCAGTTCTTC
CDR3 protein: CASSEFQRGEQFF

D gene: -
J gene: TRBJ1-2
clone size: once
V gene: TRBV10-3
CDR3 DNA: TGTGCCATCAGTGAGGGACAGTTGGGCTATGGCTACACCTTC
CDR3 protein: CAISEGQLGYGYTF

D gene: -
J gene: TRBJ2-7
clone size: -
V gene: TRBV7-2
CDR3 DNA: TGTGCCAGCAGCTTAGTAGTGGGGAGCCCCTACGAGCAGTACTTC
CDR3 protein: CASSLVVGSPYEQYF

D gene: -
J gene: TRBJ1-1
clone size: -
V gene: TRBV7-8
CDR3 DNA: TGTGCCAGCAGCTTAGCCACTCTAAACACTGAAGCTTTCTTT
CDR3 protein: CASSLATLNTEAFF

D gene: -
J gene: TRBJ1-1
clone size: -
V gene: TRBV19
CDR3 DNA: TGTGCCAGTAGTCGGTTTGGGGGGGCAATATATTCGGGTGAAGCTTTCTTT
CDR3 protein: CASSRFGGAIYSGEAFF

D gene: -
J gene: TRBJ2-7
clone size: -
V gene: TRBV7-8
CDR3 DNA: TGTGCCAGCAGCTTAGATGACTCCAAATACGAGCAGTACTTC
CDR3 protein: CASSLDDSKYEQYF

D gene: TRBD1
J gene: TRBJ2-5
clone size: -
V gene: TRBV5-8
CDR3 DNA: TGTGCCAGCAGCTTGGGACTGGACAGGGCCCAAGAGACCCAGTACTTC
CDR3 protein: CASSLGLDRAQETQYF

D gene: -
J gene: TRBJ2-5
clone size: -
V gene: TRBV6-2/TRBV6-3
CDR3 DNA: TGTGCCAGCAGCCCAGGCGGGCGGCCCCAAGAGACCCAGTACTTC
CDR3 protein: CASSPGGRPQETQYF

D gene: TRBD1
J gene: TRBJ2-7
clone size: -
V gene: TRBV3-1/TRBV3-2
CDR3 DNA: TGTGCCAGCAGCCCGACAGGGAGTCTCGGGTCCTACGAGCAGTACTTC
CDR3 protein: CASSPTGSLGSYEQYF

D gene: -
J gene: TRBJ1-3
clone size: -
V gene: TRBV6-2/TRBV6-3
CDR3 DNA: TGTGCCAGCAGCAAACAACCTAGCTCTGGAAACACCATATATTTT
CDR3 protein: CASSKQPSSGNTIYF

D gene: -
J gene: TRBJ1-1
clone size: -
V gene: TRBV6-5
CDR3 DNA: TGTGCCAGCAGTTACTCGGTGAGCGCGGGCACTGAAGCTTTCTTT
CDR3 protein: CASSYSVSAGTEAFF